This TCR beta chain was found in a study of beta chain features in type 1 diabetes. Broader study findings: Shorter TCRB CDR3s, moderately but significantly so, were found in Type 1 diabetes patients in all four CD4+ subsets.

Sorting with CD45RO/CCR7/CD25/CD127/CD95/CD27 yielded naive, central memory, regulatory and stem-like memory CD4+ cells. Since all of the isolated RNA was reverse transcribed, expressed TCRB transcripts were what got sequenced. Average reads for naive, central memory and regulatory T cell samples were roughly 3.4 million. Produced via immunoSEQ multiplex PCR; TCRdb's table is partial and in-frame only. The sample lists 300,000 to 350,000 clones, over 7% occurring once. This clone was found many times. The antigen is not known. After removal of 5 bases from V and 2 bases from J, the junction contained 7 bases not matched to a gene. CDR1 MDHEN and CDR2 SYDVKM come from the germline V gene. The CDR3 has 16 amino acids.

The sample consisted of central memory CD4+ T cells from blood. This rearrangement joins TRBV28 to TRBJ2-7; 12 positions agree with TRBD1. The source of this sequence is a man aged 30-40 years with type 1 diabetes. The CDR3 protein is CASSPSGTGGAYEQYF. CDR3 nucleotides: TGTGCCAGCAGTCCATCCGGGACAGGGGGCGCCTACGAGCAGTACTTC.